This T cell receptor beta chain was sequenced in a study of cytomegalovirus exposure and HLA in healthy donors. Study-level results: Some V segments (TRBV6-2 and TRBV6-3 among them) were excluded as indistinguishable. A few of the chains that were CMV-associated were confirmed in vitro to be specific for CMV antigens. Cytomegalovirus association was assigned to more than 150 TCR beta chains. Roughly uniform sequencing depth across donors was assumed, possibly incorrectly.

The germline V gene has CDR1 MNHNS and CDR2 SASEGT. There are 11 residues in the CDR3. With 60 Vbeta and 13 Jbeta primers, the PCR was carried out. Here immunoSEQ multiplex PCR was the method, and the copy in TCRdb shows in-frame clones only, minus some. The sample lists around 89,000 clones, 76% seen once, with just over 3% in the top ten. With respect to this clone: Its antigen is not identified. One end of the junction does not line up with germline, which may come from a read error.

This receptor was obtained from a man aged 35-49 years in good health and CMV-seronegative. V gene TRBV6-1 combines with J gene TRBJ2-7, with D uncertain. Material: PBMCs. CDR3: CASSEVYEPYF. The CDR3 nucleotides are TGTGCCAGCAGTGAGGTCTACGAGCCGTACTTC.